Below are 19 T cell receptor beta chains sequenced from a single sample in a study of naive and memory T cell subsets. General study points: Naive repertoires, especially CD8, held a few larger clonotypes, possibly memory cells re-expressing CD45RA.

Both TRBC1 and TRBC2 were covered by a beta constant-region primer of two equimolar oligonucleotides. Four rounds of PCR amplified the ligated cDNA using nested alpha and beta constant-region primers plus SP2. Via MiXCR, TCRdb re-called the UMI-ligation and nested PCR reads, giving one row per CDR3 protein. The sample has 85,000 to 130,000 distinct CDR3 sequences, about 14% seen once. Antigen specificity for these receptors is unknown. The specimen sequenced was naive CD8+ T cells from blood. Every receptor here comes from a human donor in good health.

This chain uses TRBV6-2 or TRBV6-3 with TRBJ1-2, with D maybe TRBD1 (5 bases). V was shortened by 0 bases and J by 5 bases, with 22 bases between the two germline ends. The CDR3 runs to 18 residues. CDR1 is MNHEY, CDR2 SVGEGT, per germline. CDR3 DNA: TGTGCCAGCAGTTACTCAAAAGAAGGGTGGATGAAGGGGTATGGCTACACCTTC. Translation gives CASSYSKEGWMKGYGYTF.

The chain couples TRBV4-3 to TRBJ2-4, with D perhaps TRBD1 (6 bases). Trimming cost V 0 bases and J 0 bases, with 18 bases left between them. Germline loops: CDR1 LGHNA, CDR2 YSLEER. This CDR3 region has 19 residues. The CDR3 is CASSQDRWAGELAKNIQYF. Here the CDR3 DNA reads TGCGCCAGCAGCCAAGATAGGTGGGCAGGGGAGTTAGCCAAAAACATTCAGTACTTC.

Many counts were recorded for this clonotype. The chain's CDR3 is CASSPPGTRNPYNEQFF. The CDR3 bases are TGCGCCAGCAGTCCTCCCGGGACCCGGAACCCCTACAATGAGCAGTTCTTC. The chain recombines TRBV23-1 with TRBJ2-1; possibly TRBD1 or TRBD2 for D (5 bases each). TRBV23-1 counts as an open reading frame of uncertain function. The V and J ends lost 4 bases and 2 bases respectively, with 18 bases between them. This CDR3 contains 17 residues.

V is TRBV24-1 and J is TRBJ2-1; D uncertain. V was clipped by 0 bases and J by 5 bases, with 1 base between them. Per germline, CDR1 KGHDR and CDR2 SFDVKD. This CDR3 has 12 residues. The DNA for the CDR3 is TGTGCCACCAGTGATTTGAACAATGAGCAGTTCTTC. Translated, it gives CATSDLNNEQFF.

The chain employs TRBV29-1 and TRBJ1-2; weak D call: TRBD1 (5 bases). CDR3 size: 14 residues. Trimming cost V 1 base and J 1 base, with 10 bases left between them. Germline V gives CDR1 SQVTM, CDR2 ANQGSEA. The CDR3 nucleotides are TGCAGCGTTGAAGTCCTAGGGGATAACTATGGCTACACCTTC. Protein: CSVEVLGDNYGYTF.

V usage is TRBV29-1 and J usage is TRBJ2-7; maybe TRBD1 (5 bases). The V and J ends lost 7 bases and 2 bases respectively, with 12 bases between them. Per germline, CDR1 SQVTM and CDR2 ANQGSEA. The CDR3 extends over 12 amino acids. This CDR3 reads CSGATGTYEQYF. CDR3 DNA sequence: TGCAGCGGCGCTACAGGAACCTACGAGCAGTACTTC.

This clonotype appeared once. The chain carries TRBV4-3 and TRBJ2-3, with D possibly matching TRBD1 (6 bases). The CDR3 has 14 residues. Trimming cost V 1 base and J 2 bases, with 7 bases left between them. Germline V CDR1 and CDR2: LGHNA, YSLEER. As DNA, the CDR3 is TGCGCCAGCAGCCAAGGACAGGACACAGATACGCAGTATTTT. Translation: CASSQGQDTDTQYF.

There are a few counts of this clonotype. The chain uses TRBV12-3 or TRBV12-4 and TRBJ1-1; D gene ambiguous. The CDR3 totals 12 residues. Trimming stripped 6 bases from V and 4 bases from J, with 9 bases between. As DNA, the CDR3 is TGTGCCAGCAGGGGATGGAGCACTGAAGCTTTCTTT. This translates into CASRGWSTEAFF.

The chain combines TRBV12-3 or TRBV12-4 with TRBJ2-5, with D tentatively TRBD2 (6 bases). Trimming cost V 3 bases and J 3 bases, with 8 bases left between them. The CDR3 spans 13 residues. The CDR3 region is CASSFAGKETQYF. The CDR3 DNA is TGTGCCAGCAGTTTTGCGGGGAAAGAGACCCAGTACTTC.

This clonotype was recorded at least ten times. The V call is TRBV4-3, the J call TRBJ1-3; D is unclear. Germline V lookup: CDR1 LGHNA, CDR2 YSLEER. CDR3 size: 17 residues. The V and J ends lost 0 bases and 0 bases respectively, with 12 bases between them. The CDR3 here is CASSQDSSRSSGNTIYF. The CDR3 bases are TGCGCCAGCAGCCAAGACAGTAGCAGAAGCTCTGGAAACACCATATATTTT.

This clonotype has more than one count but fewer than ten. This chain connects TRBV19 to TRBJ2-1, with D possibly being TRBD1 (5 bases). V lost 5 bases and J 8 bases, leaving 13 bases between the germline ends. This CDR3 is built from 13 residues. Per germline, CDR1 LNHDA and CDR2 SQIVND (reference sequence). The CDR3 protein is CASSFRQGDEQFF. CDR3 in DNA: TGTGCCAGTAGTTTCCGGCAGGGCGATGAGCAGTTCTTC.

V gene TRBV20-1 combines with J gene TRBJ2-7, with 11 positions matching TRBD2. Germline V gene sequence: CDR1 DFQATT, CDR2 SNEGSKA (reference sequence). This CDR3 is built from 14 residues. V shed 6 bases and J 3 bases; nucleotides not matched to a gene: 7. In DNA, the CDR3 is TGCAGTGCGACAGGACTAGCGGGCTTCTACGAGCAGTACTTC. It yields the protein CSATGLAGFYEQYF.

This clonotype was observed many times. V gene TRBV20-1 combines with J gene TRBJ2-1; D is perhaps TRBD2 (6 bases). The germline gives CDR1 DFQATT, CDR2 SNEGSKA (reference sequence). V gave up 3 bases and J gave up 8 bases, with 11 bases separating them. The CDR3 covers 12 residues. The CDR3 loop is CSASGRGDEQFF. CDR3 sequence (DNA): TGCAGTGCTAGCGGGAGAGGCGATGAGCAGTTCTTC.

This clonotype has a handful of counts. The chain couples TRBV6-2 or TRBV6-3 to TRBJ2-7; the match to TRBD1 covers 10 bases. The V gene's germline CDR1 is MNHEY and CDR2 SVGEGT. CDR3 length: 16 residues. Trimming cost V 2 bases and J 4 bases; bases outside gene matches: 8. The CDR3 DNA reads as TGTGCCAGCAGTTACGAGACAGGGGGCGAGTTTTACGAGCAGTACTTC. Translated, it gives CASSYETGGEFYEQYF.

This clonotype was counted many times. The chain recombines TRBV10-3 with TRBJ2-3, with 10 bases fitting TRBD2. The germline V gene has CDR1 ENHRY and CDR2 SYGVKD. The CDR3 is 17 residues long. V shed 0 bases and J 2 bases; nucleotides not matched to a gene: 5. The DNA for the CDR3 is TGTGCCATCAGTGAGTCGATGCTAGCGGGAGACACAGATACGCAGTATTTT. Amino acids: CAISESMLAGDTDTQYF.

This clonotype was seen many times. The V call is TRBV7-8, the J call TRBJ2-7; unclear D gene. V lost 5 bases and J 2 bases, leaving 7 bases between the germline ends. Germline CDR1 reads SGHVS; CDR2 reads FQNEAQ. The CDR3 is 12 residues long. The DNA of the CDR3 is TGTGCCAGCAGCCACGGAGCCTACGAGCAGTACTTC. Translation gives CASSHGAYEQYF.

Only a few counts were recorded for this clonotype. J is TRBJ1-5 and V is TRBV6-6; D call uncertain. V shed 2 bases and J shed 0 bases, with 8 bases lying between them. The CDR3 length is 15 residues. Per the germline V gene, CDR1 is MNHNY and CDR2 is SVGAGI (reference sequence). CDR3 loop: CASSYVLTSNQPQHF. In DNA, the CDR3 is TGTGCCAGCAGTTACGTTTTGACTAGCAATCAGCCCCAGCATTTT.

This clonotype was seen more than once but under ten times. The chain carries TRBV5-6 and TRBJ2-1; unclear D gene. Germline-derived CDR1 and CDR2 are SGHDT and YYEEEE. Trimming removed 0 bases at V and 4 bases at J, with 8 bases between. The CDR3 covers 14 residues. The CDR3 bases are TGTGCCAGCAGCTTGGTGGTCGCATACAATGAGCAGTTCTTC. Residues: CASSLVVAYNEQFF.

This clonotype occurred many times. The rearrangement joins TRBV3-1 to TRBJ1-1, with no clear D. V was clipped by 1 base and J by 2 bases, with 8 bases between them. Germline V gives CDR1 LGHDT, CDR2 YNNKEL (reference sequence). This CDR3 comprises 14 residues. CDR3 in DNA: TGTGCCAGCAGCCAAGGTTACCAAAACACTGAAGCTTTCTTT. Translated: CASSQGYQNTEAFF.